Below are 25 T cell receptor beta chains sequenced from a single sample in a study of tumor and adjacent non-tumor tissue in lung cancer. The library came from three nested PCR rounds adapted from ARM-PCR protocols. TCRdb ran MiXCR on the multiplex PCR reads and lists one entry per CDR3 protein. The table has over 40,000 distinct CDR3 sequences, roughly two thirds seen once; the top ten hold around 19%. The template was RNA from unsorted bulk tissue. More than 3 cm separated this lung sample from the edge of the tumor. Input material: distant non-tumor lung tissue. The receptors were gathered from a woman in her thirties or forties with non-small cell lung cancer.

Details on this clonotype: A junction end diverges from the germline sequence, so it may reflect a read error. This chain uses TRBV4-1 with TRBJ2-1; 8 positions agree with TRBD2. The CDR3 extends over 17 amino acids. Germline V lookup: CDR1 MGHRA, CDR2 YSYEKL. CDR3 protein: CVSSQGIGSGGYNEQFF. CDR3 nucleotide sequence: TGCGTCAGCAGCCAAGGGATTGGGTCGGGAGGGTACAATGAACAGTTCTTC.

With regard to this clonotype: A read error may account for a junction end that differs from germline. This sequence joins TRBV20-1 and TRBJ1-2, with D unclear. This CDR3 comprises 15 residues. Looked up from germline, CDR1 is DFQATT and CDR2 is SNEGSKA (reference sequence). CDR3 residues: CSARLVGVEIYGYTF. CDR3 sequence (DNA): TGTAGTGCTAGATTGGTCGGAGTAGAGATTTATGGCTACACCTTC.

A word on this clonotype: At one end the junction does not follow the germline gene, possibly because of a read error. This chain joins TRBV7-8 and TRBJ1-5; 10 bases map to TRBD1. Germline-derived CDR1 and CDR2 are SGHVS and FQNEAQ. The CDR3 length is 16 residues. CDR3 sequence reads: CDSFRQGAYSNQPQHF. The CDR3 nucleotides are TGTGACAGCTTCCGACAGGGGGCTTATAGCAATCAGCCCCAGCATTTT.

This clonotype was observed at least ten times. The gene calls are TRBV28 and TRBJ2-5; D unresolved. V was clipped by 5 bases and J by 5 bases, with 3 bases between them. The CDR3 totals 10 residues. The germline gives CDR1 MDHEN, CDR2 SYDVKM. Here the CDR3 reads CASSRETQYF. CDR3 bases: TGTGCCAGCAGTCGGGAGACCCAGTACTTC. The complete variable domain, with remaining parts taken from reference TRBV28 and TRBJ2-5, reads DVKVTQSSRYLVKRTGEKVFLECVQDMDHENMFWYRQDPGLGLRLIYFSYDVKMKEKGDIPEGYSVSREKKERFSLILESASTNQTSMYLCASSRETQYFGPGTRLLVL.

This clonotype was detected ten times or more. The J gene is TRBJ2-7, the V gene TRBV12-3 or TRBV12-4; D is undetermined. Trimming removed 0 bases at V and 4 bases at J, with 10 bases between. This CDR3 is built from 14 residues. This chain's CDR3 is CASSLALVSYEQYF. The DNA of the CDR3 is TGTGCCAGCAGTTTAGCGTTAGTTTCTTACGAGCAGTACTTC.

A word on this clonotype: A read error is likely, as this CDR3 ends without the conserved phenylalanine or tryptophan. This rearrangement joins TRBV11-2 to TRBJ1-2, with 8 bases lining up with TRBD1. Germline CDR1 SGHAT, CDR2 FQNNGV. The CDR3 spans 14 residues. Here the CDR3 DNA reads TGTGGCAGCAGCTCGCCTCAGGGGGCCTATGGCTACACCTTA. Translated, it gives CGSSSPQGAYGYTL.

On this clonotype: The junction departs from the called germline gene at one end, perhaps through a read error. This chain joins TRBV4-2 and TRBJ2-1, with 13 bases that match TRBD2. The germline gives CDR1 LGHNA, CDR2 YNFKEQ. The CDR3 loop spans 16 amino acids. The CDR3 sequence is CASSQGTSGDINEQSF. CDR3 DNA sequence: TGCGCCAGCAGCCAAGGGACTAGCGGGGATATAAATGAGCAGTCCTTC.

As to this clonotype: An end of the junction does not agree with germline; a read error may underlie this. The gene calls are TRBV5-5 and TRBJ1-1; 7 bases fit TRBD1. CDR1 and CDR2 from the germline V gene are SGHKS and YYEKEE (reference sequence). The CDR3 is 16 residues long. The CDR3 sequence is CASSSSLRDSGTEAFF. The CDR3 DNA reads as TGTGCCAGTAGCTCGTCCCTCAGGGACAGCGGCACAGAAGCTTTCTTT.

This clonotype was counted a few times. This rearrangement joins TRBV11-2 to TRBJ2-7, with TRBD2 matching over 10 bases. The CDR3 spans 16 residues. Germline V gives CDR1 SGHAT, CDR2 FQNNGV. J lost 6 bases, V lost 5 bases, and 13 bases had no gene match. CDR3 amino acids: CASSERIAGGHSEQYF. In nucleotides, the CDR3 is TGTGCCAGCAGCGAGAGAATAGCGGGAGGACATAGCGAGCAGTACTTC.

On this clonotype itself: Relative to the germline gene, one junction end is altered; a read error may explain this. J is TRBJ2-7 and V is TRBV25-1; D is unresolved. Germline-derived CDR1 and CDR2 are MGHDK and SYGVNS. The CDR3 loop spans 11 amino acids. CDR3 amino acids: CVSSAGYEQYF. The DNA for the CDR3 is TGTGTCAGCAGTGCCGGCTACGAGCAGTATTTC.

This clonotype was observed a handful of times. This CDR3 is CASSYGRLRQGVLEETQYF. The CDR3 DNA sequence: TGTGCCAGCAGTTACGGCAGACTAAGGCAGGGGGTTTTGGAAGAGACCCAGTACTTC. The chain uses TRBV6-6 and TRBJ2-5, with 7 bases matching TRBD1. Germline trimming cut 2 bases from V and 3 bases from J; bases unmatched to any gene: 18. CDR1 and CDR2 from the germline V gene are MNHNY and SVGAGI (reference sequence). This CDR3 region has 19 residues.

At least ten counts were recorded for this clonotype. The chain has TRBV29-1 and TRBJ1-2; D unclear. CDR1 and CDR2 from the germline V gene are SQVTM and ANQGSEA. Trimming took off 4 bases at V and 2 bases at J, with 5 bases between the two ends. CDR3 length equals 11 residues. The CDR3: CSVGQNYGYTF. The CDR3 DNA sequence: TGCAGCGTTGGTCAGAACTATGGCTACACCTTC.

Concerning this clonotype itself: An end of the junction does not agree with germline; a read error may underlie this. This chain connects TRBV7-3 to TRBJ1-2; D uncertain. CDR1 is SGHTA, CDR2 FQGTGA, per germline. The CDR3 spans 15 residues. The CDR3 region has the DNA TGTGCCAGCAGCTTAGGGCCTTGGATTGTGGATGGCTACATCTTC. It translates to CASSLGPWIVDGYIF.

Of note for this clonotype: An end of the junction differs from the germline gene, which may be a read error. J is TRBJ1-5 and V is TRBV6-1; D is uncertain. The V gene's germline CDR1 is MNHNS and CDR2 SASEGT. The CDR3 totals 14 residues. The CDR3 protein is CAGSALQPNQPRHF. DNA for the CDR3: TGTGCCGGCAGTGCCTTGCAGCCTAATCAGCCCCGGCATTTT.

As concerns this clonotype: A much larger clone is a single base away; this may be a read error. The genes are TRBV11-2 and TRBJ2-3, with D maybe TRBD2 (5 bases). The CDR3 runs to 16 residues. Germline V lookup: CDR1 SGHAT, CDR2 FQNNGV. CDR3 in amino acids: CTSSLDLGVGTDTQYF. For the CDR3, the DNA is TGTACCAGCAGCTTAGATCTGGGAGTTGGAACAGATACGCAGTATTTT.

This clonotype is a singleton in its sample. This chain links TRBV6-2 or TRBV6-3 with TRBJ2-7; 8 nucleotides agree with TRBD1. Germline lookup yields CDR1 MNHEY and CDR2 SVGEGT. This CDR3 contains 15 residues. The CDR3 coding sequence is TGTGCTTGCAGAAAACAGGGGGTTCCGATATACGAGCAGTACTTC. It yields the protein CACRKQGVPIYEQYF.

Remarks on this clonotype: A read error may account for a junction end that differs from germline. The chain uses TRBV11-2 and TRBJ2-1; possible D gene TRBD2, 6 bases. CDR1 and CDR2 from the germline V gene are SGHAT and FQNNGV. The CDR3 runs to 16 residues. The CDR3 nucleotides read TGTGCCATCAGCGCAAGGAGGGGTGGAGGTAAAAATGAGCAGTTCTTC. Its protein is CAISARRGGGKNEQFF.

As to this clonotype: The final CDR3 position lacks the conserved phenylalanine or tryptophan, pointing to a likely read error. The DNA is left out, because the CDR3 cannot be placed on it with certainty; the CDR3 is given as TCRdb lists it. The V call is TRBV11-2, the J call TRBJ1-1; the table's D call of TRBD1 was not tested on the DNA. Germline V gene sequence: CDR1 SGHAT, CDR2 FQNNGV. The CDR3 sequence runs 13 residues, both termini included. CDR3 sequence reads: CASSLVGDTGDFC.

With respect to this clonotype: One end of the junction fails to match germline, which may point to a read error. The chain links TRBV20-1 to TRBJ2-3; tentative D call: TRBD2 (5 bases). CDR1 and CDR2 (germline): DFQATT, SNEGSKA (reference sequence). The CDR3 runs 12 residues. In DNA, the CDR3 is TGCAGTGCCTCAGAGGGCACGGATACGCAGAATTTT. It codes for CSASEGTDTQNF.

To note about this clonotype: The conserved phenylalanine or tryptophan normally closing the CDR3 is absent here, so this likely arose from a read error. V and J are TRBV7-8 and TRBJ2-4; D remains unclear. Deletions cut 5 bases from V and 0 bases from J, with 8 bases between. Germline values: CDR1 SGHVS, CDR2 FQNEAQ. This CDR3 is built from 14 residues. For the CDR3, the DNA is TGTGCCAGCAGCCCGGCAGTAGCCAAAAACATTCAGTACGTC. Protein product: CASSPAVAKNIQYV.

This clonotype was observed a single time. Compared with germline, one end of the junction differs, possibly owing to a read error. The chain has TRBV10-3 and TRBJ2-2, with D perhaps given as TRBD1 or TRBD2 (5 bases each). The CDR3 length is 16 residues. Germline loops: CDR1 ENHRY, CDR2 SYGVKD. Here the CDR3 DNA reads TGTGCCATCAGTTACGACAAGGACTTGGACACCGGGGAACTGTTTTTT. It specifies CAISYDKDLDTGELFF.

The chain joins TRBV11-2 to TRBJ2-2, with D maybe TRBD1 (5 bases). The germline V and J ends were trimmed by 8 bases and 4 bases, with 14 bases remaining between them. In germline, CDR1 is SGHAT, CDR2 FQNNGV. This CDR3 comprises 14 residues. The CDR3 is CASGHPEPTGELFF. The CDR3 DNA follows: TGTGCCAGCGGACACCCGGAACCCACCGGGGAGCTGTTTTTT. Full variable domain (missing parts from reference TRBV11-2 and TRBJ2-2): EAGVAQSPRYKIIEKRQSVAFWCNPISGHATLYWYQQILGQGPKLLIQFQNNGVVDDSQLPKDRFSAERLKGVDSTLKIQPAKLEDSAVYLCASGHPEPTGELFFGEGSRLTVL.

This clonotype was observed many times. This chain joins TRBV6-5 and TRBJ2-5; no clear D. V lost 8 bases and J lost 2, with 12 bases in between. The CDR3 runs 13 residues. Germline V gene sequence: CDR1 MNHEY, CDR2 SVGAGI. This CDR3 is CASSRTRQETQYF. CDR3 nucleotide sequence: TGTGCCAGCTCGAGAACACGTCAAGAGACCCAGTACTTC.

The chain combines TRBV6-5 with TRBJ1-1; no reliable D call. Germline loops: CDR1 MNHEY, CDR2 SVGAGI. The V end lost 6 bases, the J end lost 14 bases, and 22 bases lay between the germline ends. The CDR3 totals 13 residues. Written as DNA, the CDR3 is TGTGCCAGCAGCAATGGGCAAGCTCAAGGAGCCTTCTTT. Its translation is CASSNGQAQGAFF.

Note on this clonotype: At one of its ends the junction is not consistent with the germline gene, which may arise from a read error. The chain employs TRBV6-5 and TRBJ2-4, with 7 bases identical to TRBD2. Germline-derived CDR1 and CDR2 are MNHEY and SVGAGI. The CDR3 extends over 16 amino acids. The CDR3 is CVSSYRGSSGRDIQYF. CDR3 nucleotides: TGTGTCAGCAGTTACCGCGGGAGCTCGGGGCGAGACATTCAGTACTTC.